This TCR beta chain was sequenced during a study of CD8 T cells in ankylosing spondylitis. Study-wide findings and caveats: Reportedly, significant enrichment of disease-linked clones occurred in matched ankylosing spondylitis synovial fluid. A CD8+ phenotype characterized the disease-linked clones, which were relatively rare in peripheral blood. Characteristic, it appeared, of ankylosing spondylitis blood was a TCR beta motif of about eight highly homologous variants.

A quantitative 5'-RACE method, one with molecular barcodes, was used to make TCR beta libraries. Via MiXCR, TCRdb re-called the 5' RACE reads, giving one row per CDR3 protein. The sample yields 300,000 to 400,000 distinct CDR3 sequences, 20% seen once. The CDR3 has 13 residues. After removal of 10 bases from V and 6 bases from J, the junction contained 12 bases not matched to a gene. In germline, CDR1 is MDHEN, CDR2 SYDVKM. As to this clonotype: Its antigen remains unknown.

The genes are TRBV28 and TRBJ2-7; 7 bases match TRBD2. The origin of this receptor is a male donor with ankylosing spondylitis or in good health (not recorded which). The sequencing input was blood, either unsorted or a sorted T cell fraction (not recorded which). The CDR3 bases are TGTGCCACCGACTCTCCGACTAGCAGCGAGCAGTACTTC. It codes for CATDSPTSSEQYF.